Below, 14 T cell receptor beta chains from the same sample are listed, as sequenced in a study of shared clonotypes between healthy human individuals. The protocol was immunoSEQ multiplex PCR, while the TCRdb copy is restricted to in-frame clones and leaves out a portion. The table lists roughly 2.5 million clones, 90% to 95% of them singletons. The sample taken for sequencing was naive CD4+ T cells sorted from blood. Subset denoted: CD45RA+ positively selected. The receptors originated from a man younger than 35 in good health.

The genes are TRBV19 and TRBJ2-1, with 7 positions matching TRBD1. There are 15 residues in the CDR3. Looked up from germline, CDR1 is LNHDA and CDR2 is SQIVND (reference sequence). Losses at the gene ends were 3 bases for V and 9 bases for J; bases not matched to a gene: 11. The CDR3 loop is CASSITTGFLSEQFF. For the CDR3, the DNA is TGTGCCAGTAGTATTACGACAGGGTTCCTCAGTGAGCAGTTCTTC.

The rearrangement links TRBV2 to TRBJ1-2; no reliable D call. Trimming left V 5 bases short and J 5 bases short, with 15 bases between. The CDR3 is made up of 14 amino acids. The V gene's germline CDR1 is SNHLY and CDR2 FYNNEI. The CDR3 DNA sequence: TGTGCCAGCAGTCCGGATCAACCGAAGTATGGCTACACCTTC. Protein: CASSPDQPKYGYTF.

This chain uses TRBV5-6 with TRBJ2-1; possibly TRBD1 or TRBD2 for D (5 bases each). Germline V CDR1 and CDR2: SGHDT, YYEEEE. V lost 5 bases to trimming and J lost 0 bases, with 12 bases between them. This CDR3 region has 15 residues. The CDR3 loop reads CASSTWGFSYNEQFF. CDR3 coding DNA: TGTGCCAGCAGTACCTGGGGGTTCTCCTACAATGAGCAGTTCTTC. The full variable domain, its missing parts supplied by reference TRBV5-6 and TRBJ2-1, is DAGVTQSPTHLIKTRGQQVTLRCSPKSGHDTVSWYQQALGQGPQFIFQYYEEEERQRGNFPDRFSGHQFPNYSSELNVNALLLGDSALYLCASSTWGFSYNEQFFGPGTRLTVL.

The CDR3 bases are TGTGCCAGCAGCCCTCCCAACAGAGAGACCCAGTACTTC. Its translation is CASSPPNRETQYF. The chain links TRBV7-3 to TRBJ2-5, with unresolved D. Germline CDR1 is SGHTA and CDR2 is FQGTGA. The CDR3 loop spans 13 amino acids. Trimming left V 5 bases short and J 4 bases short, with 11 bases between.

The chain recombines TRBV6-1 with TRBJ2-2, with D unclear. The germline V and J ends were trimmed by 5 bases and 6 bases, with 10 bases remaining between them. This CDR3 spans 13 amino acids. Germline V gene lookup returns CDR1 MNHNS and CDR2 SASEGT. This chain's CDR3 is CASSNYIAGELFF. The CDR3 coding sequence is TGTGCCAGCAGTAACTATATTGCCGGGGAGCTGTTTTTT.

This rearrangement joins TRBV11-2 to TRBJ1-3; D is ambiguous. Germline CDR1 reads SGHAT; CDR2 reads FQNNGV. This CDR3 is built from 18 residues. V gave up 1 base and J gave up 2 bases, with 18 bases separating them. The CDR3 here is CASSLGVGQSRPGNTIYF. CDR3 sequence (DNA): TGTGCCAGCAGCTTAGGCGTTGGGCAATCCAGGCCTGGAAACACCATATATTTT.

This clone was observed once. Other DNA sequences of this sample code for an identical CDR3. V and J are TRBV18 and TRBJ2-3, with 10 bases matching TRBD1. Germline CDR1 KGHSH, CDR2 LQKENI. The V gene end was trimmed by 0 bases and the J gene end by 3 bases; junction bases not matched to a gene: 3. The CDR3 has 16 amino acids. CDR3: CASSPPTGGGTDTQYF. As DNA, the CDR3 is TGTGCCAGCTCACCACCGACAGGGGGCGGTACAGATACGCAGTATTTT.

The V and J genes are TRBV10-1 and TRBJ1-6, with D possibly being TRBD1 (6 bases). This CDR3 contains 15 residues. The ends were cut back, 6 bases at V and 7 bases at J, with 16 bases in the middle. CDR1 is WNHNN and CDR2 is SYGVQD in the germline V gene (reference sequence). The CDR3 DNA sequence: TGCGCCAGCAGCCCTACACGAGGGGGAAATTCACCCCTCCACTTT. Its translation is CASSPTRGGNSPLHF.

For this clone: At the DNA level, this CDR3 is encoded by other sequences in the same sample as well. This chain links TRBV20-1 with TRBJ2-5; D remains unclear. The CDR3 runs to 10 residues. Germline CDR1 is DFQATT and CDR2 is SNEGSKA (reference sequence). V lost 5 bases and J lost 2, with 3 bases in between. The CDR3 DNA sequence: TGCAGTGCTGCTCAAGAGACCCAGTACTTC. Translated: CSAAQETQYF.

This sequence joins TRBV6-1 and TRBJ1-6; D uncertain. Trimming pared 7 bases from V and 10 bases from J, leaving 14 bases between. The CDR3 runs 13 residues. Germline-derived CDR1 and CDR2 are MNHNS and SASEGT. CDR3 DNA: TGTGCCAGCATTGGCCCTCTTGGGTCACCCCTCCACTTT. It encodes CASIGPLGSPLHF.

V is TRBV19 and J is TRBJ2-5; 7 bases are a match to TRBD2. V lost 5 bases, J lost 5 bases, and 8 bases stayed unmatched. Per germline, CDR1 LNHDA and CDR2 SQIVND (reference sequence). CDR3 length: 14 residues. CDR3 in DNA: TGTGCCAGTAGTCCCCTCGGGGGGAAGGAGACCCAGTACTTC. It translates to CASSPLGGKETQYF.

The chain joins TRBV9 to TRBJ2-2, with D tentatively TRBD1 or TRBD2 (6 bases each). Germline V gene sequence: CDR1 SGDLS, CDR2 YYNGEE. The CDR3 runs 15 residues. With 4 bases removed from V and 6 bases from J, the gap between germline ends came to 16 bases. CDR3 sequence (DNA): TGTGCCAGCAGCCCGAGCGTCGGGGGCGCCGGGGAGCTGTTTTTT. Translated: CASSPSVGGAGELFF.

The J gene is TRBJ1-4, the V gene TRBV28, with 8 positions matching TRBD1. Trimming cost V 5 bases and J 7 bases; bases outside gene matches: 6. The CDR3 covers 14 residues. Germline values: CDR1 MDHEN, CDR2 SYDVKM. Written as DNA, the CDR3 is TGTGCCAGCAGTATACCAGGGGGCAGTGAAAAACTGTTTTTT. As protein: CASSIPGGSEKLFF. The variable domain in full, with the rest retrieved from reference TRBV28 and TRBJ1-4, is DVKVTQSSRYLVKRTGEKVFLECVQDMDHENMFWYRQDPGLGLRLIYFSYDVKMKEKGDIPEGYSVSREKKERFSLILESASTNQTSMYLCASSIPGGSEKLFFGSGTQLSVL.

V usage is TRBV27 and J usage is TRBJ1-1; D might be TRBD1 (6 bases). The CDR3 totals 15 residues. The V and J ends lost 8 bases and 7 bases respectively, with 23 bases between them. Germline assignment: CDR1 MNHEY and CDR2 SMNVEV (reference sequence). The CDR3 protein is CASGMMWGGRIEAFF. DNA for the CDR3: TGTGCCAGCGGTATGATGTGGGGGGGGCGCATTGAAGCTTTCTTT.